The 10 T cell receptor beta chains below come from one sample, sequenced in a study of cytomegalovirus exposure and HLA in healthy donors. The PCR was carried out with 60 Vbeta primers and 13 Jbeta primers. The data were produced by immunoSEQ multiplex PCR, yet TCRdb's version contains in-frame clones alone and is incomplete. The repertoire holds more than 95,000 clones, around 79% seen once, with 12% to 15% in the top ten. Source material: PBMCs. These receptors were collected from a woman in her 70s in good health and CMV-seropositive.

The chain has TRBV4-3 and TRBJ2-2; 9 bases map to TRBD2. CDR1 is LGHNA and CDR2 is YSLEER in the germline V gene. V gave up 6 bases and J gave up 3 bases; unmatched junction bases: 5. This CDR3 is 15 amino acids long. The CDR3 loop reads CASRRGGRDTGELFF. For the CDR3, the DNA is TGCGCCAGCAGGCGGGGGGGCCGCGACACCGGGGAGCTGTTTTTT.

This clone came up a few times. This chain links TRBV28 with TRBJ2-3; possibly TRBD2 for D (6 bases). V was clipped by 1 base and J by 8 bases, with 19 bases between them. The CDR3 has 16 residues. Germline V gene lookup returns CDR1 MDHEN and CDR2 SYDVKM. The chain's CDR3 is CASSLLTGTPGGTQYF. Written as DNA, the CDR3 is TGTGCCAGCAGTTTATTAACAGGAACACCCGGGGGTACGCAGTATTTT.

This clone has just a few counts. This CDR3 reads CASSTNTGELFF. CDR3 nucleotide sequence: TGTGCCAGCAGCACAAACACCGGGGAGCTGTTTTTT. The chain uses TRBV11-3 and TRBJ2-2; no clear D gene. Germline lookup yields CDR1 SGHNT and CDR2 YENEEA. The V end lost 5 bases, the J end lost 2 bases, and 3 bases lay between the germline ends. CDR3 size: 12 residues.

The chain carries TRBV7-2 and TRBJ2-7; TRBD2 matches 8 bases. The ends lost 4 bases at V and 3 bases at J; junction bases unmatched: 8. CDR1 and CDR2 (germline): SGHTA, FQGNSA. The CDR3 contains 15 residues. The CDR3 spells CASSSLRGGNYEQYF. The CDR3 DNA reads as TGTGCCAGCAGCTCCCTACGCGGGGGGAACTACGAGCAGTACTTC.

The chain is built from TRBV15 and TRBJ2-7; 9 bases fit TRBD2. This CDR3 is 17 amino acids long. Per the germline V gene, CDR1 is LNHNV and CDR2 is YYDKDF (reference sequence). V trimming: 3 bases; J trimming: 5 bases; junction bases outside the gene matches: 14. The CDR3 DNA reads TGTGCCACCAGCAGGACAGTCGGAGCGGGGGGTATCGACGAGCAGTACTTC. Amino acid sequence: CATSRTVGAGGIDEQYF.

The rearrangement links TRBV15 to TRBJ2-7, with 9 bases that match TRBD1. After removal of 4 bases from V and 5 bases from J, the junction contained 9 bases not matched to a gene. The CDR3 totals 15 residues. The germline gives CDR1 LNHNV, CDR2 YYDKDF (reference sequence). Here the CDR3 reads CATSTTGTGLHEQYF. In DNA, the CDR3 is TGTGCCACCAGCACAACCGGGACAGGGCTACACGAGCAGTACTTC.

The chain recombines TRBV29-1 with TRBJ1-1; D remains ambiguous. The CDR3 covers 12 residues. V shed 4 bases and J shed 4 bases, with 10 bases lying between them. Germline CDR1 is SQVTM and CDR2 is ANQGSEA. CDR3 residues: CSVANWPTEAFF. The CDR3 bases are TGCAGCGTTGCCAATTGGCCCACTGAAGCTTTCTTT.

This chain connects TRBV15 to TRBJ2-7, with a weak D call TRBD1 (5 bases). The CDR3 contains 15 residues. The V gene's germline CDR1 is LNHNV and CDR2 YYDKDF (reference sequence). Trimming removed 0 bases from V and 6 bases from J, with 15 bases in between. The CDR3 is CATSRDPARVAEQYF. The CDR3 bases are TGTGCCACCAGCAGAGATCCGGCCAGGGTTGCCGAGCAGTACTTC.

The chain uses TRBV19 and TRBJ2-1, with 7 bases matching TRBD2. The CDR3 extends over 20 amino acids. Losses at the gene ends were 4 bases for V and 4 bases for J; bases not matched to a gene: 22. The germline V gene encodes CDR1 LNHDA and CDR2 SQIVND (reference sequence). The CDR3 nucleotides are TGTGCCAGTAGTACCCGGTTTAAAGTAGCGGGCCCGGAGGGTTACAATGAGCAGTTCTTC. It is translated as CASSTRFKVAGPEGYNEQFF.

The chain combines TRBV5-1 with TRBJ2-3; 7 nucleotides agree with TRBD1. This CDR3 region has 13 residues. The J segment lost 3 bases and the V segment lost 4 bases, leaving 2 bases of the junction unmatched. Per germline, CDR1 SGHRS and CDR2 YFSETQ. The CDR3 protein is CASSPTGTDTQYF. The CDR3 DNA reads TGCGCCAGCAGCCCGACAGGGACAGATACGCAGTATTTT.